These 29 T cell receptor beta chains were sequenced from one sample in a study of molecular identifiers for immune sequencing clone quantification. TCRdb passed the PCR reads through MiXCR, listing each CDR3 protein once. The profile covers 300,000 to 400,000 distinct CDR3 sequences, with over 20% appearing a single time and approximately 0.8% taken by the ten largest. The sequenced material came from naive CD8+ T cells from blood, with Jurkat cell RNA spiked in. Subset: FACS-sorted CD8+CD4-CCR7+CD45RA+ naive T cells. These receptor sequences come from a human donor in good health. Some libraries in this study had Jurkat cell RNA spiked in.

Only one count was recorded for this clonotype. This sequence joins TRBV10-3 and TRBJ2-5; 9 bases match TRBD1. The junction had 9 bases not matched to a gene; V was cut back by 0 bases and J by 1 base. Germline CDR1 is ENHRY and CDR2 is SYGVKD. The CDR3 is 18 residues long. The CDR3 sequence: CAISESGTGSSSQETQYF. DNA for the CDR3: TGTGCCATCAGTGAGTCCGGGACAGGGTCCTCCTCCCAAGAGACCCAGTACTTC.

As for this clonotype: A read error may be the cause here, since a much bigger clone is one base away. The CDR3 DNA reads as TGTGCCAGCAGCCTTACCGACAGTTTTAATCAGTCCCAGCATTTT. Its protein product is CASSLTDSFNQSQHF. This chain joins TRBV27 and TRBJ1-5; D is perhaps TRBD1 (5 bases). The CDR3 has 15 amino acids. Germline values: CDR1 MNHEY, CDR2 SMNVEV (reference sequence).

Of note for this clonotype: A much larger clone differs by one base, so this may be a read error. The V call is TRBV3-1, the J call TRBJ2-3; D ambiguous. Germline CDR1 LGHDT, CDR2 YNNKEL (reference sequence). The CDR3 is 12 amino acids. The CDR3 sequence is CASGQDGRVQYF. CDR3 nucleotides: TGTGCCAGCGGCCAAGATGGCCGTGTGCAGTATTTT.

The J gene is TRBJ2-1, the V gene TRBV30; TRBD2 is a possible D gene (5 bases). Germline V CDR1 and CDR2: GTSNPN, SVGIG (reference sequence). Trimming took off 2 bases at V and 7 bases at J, with 12 bases between the two ends. The CDR3 consists of 13 residues. The CDR3 DNA reads as TGTGCCTGGAGTCCAGGACTGGGGAATGAGCAGTTCTTC. It encodes CAWSPGLGNEQFF.

Turning to this clonotype: A much larger clone differs from this one at a single base, so this may be a read error. No conserved phenylalanine or tryptophan is present at the end of the CDR3, so a read error is the likely explanation. The CDR3 region has the DNA TGCAGTGTCCCTAGTGAGTGGCACACTGAAGCTTTCCTT. Translated: CSVPSEWHTEAFL. The chain recombines TRBV20-1 with TRBJ1-1; D gene uncertain. Looked up from germline, CDR1 is DFQATT and CDR2 is SNEGSKA (reference sequence). This CDR3 is built from 13 residues. V was pared by 7 bases and J by 3 bases, with 15 bases between.

V gene TRBV4-3 combines with J gene TRBJ2-3; 9 bases match TRBD2. Looked up from germline, CDR1 is LGHNA and CDR2 is YSLEER. V was pared by 4 bases and J by 2 bases, with 7 bases of the junction left unmatched. This CDR3 comprises 16 residues. In DNA, the CDR3 is TGCGCCAGCAGCCGAACAACTAGCGGGTCCACAGATACGCAGTATTTT. This sequence encodes CASSRTTSGSTDTQYF.

Remarks on this clonotype: A read error is possible here, since a much larger clone lies one base away. The chain uses TRBV7-9 and TRBJ2-7; possibly TRBD1 or TRBD2 for D (6 bases each). This CDR3 has 16 amino acids. CDR1 and CDR2 from the germline V gene are SEHNR and FQNEAQ (reference sequence). V gave up 1 base and J gave up 7 bases, with 20 bases separating them. This chain's CDR3 is CASSLDVGGPSGEQYF. The CDR3 nucleotides read TGTGCCAGCAGCTTAGATGTGGGGGGCCCCTCTGGAGAGCAGTACTTC.

V is TRBV27 and J is TRBJ1-3, with a tentative D call TRBD1 (5 bases). The CDR3 has 14 amino acids. V dropped 5 bases and J dropped 4 bases, with 12 bases sitting between them. Germline V lookup: CDR1 MNHEY, CDR2 SMNVEV (reference sequence). The CDR3 loop is CASSPAGPGNTIYF. The CDR3 nucleotides are TGTGCCAGCAGTCCCGCGGGGCCCGGAAACACCATATATTTT.

This clonotype showed up many times. V is TRBV5-6 and J is TRBJ1-6; D is uncertain. The CDR3 runs 14 residues. V shed 2 bases and J shed 8 bases, with 11 bases lying between them. CDR1 is SGHDT and CDR2 is YYEEEE in the germline V gene. The CDR3 sequence is CASSFWSGDSPLHF. The CDR3 DNA reads as TGTGCCAGCAGCTTTTGGAGTGGGGATTCACCCCTCCACTTT. Supplemented by reference TRBV5-6 and TRBJ1-6, the full variable domain reads DAGVTQSPTHLIKTRGQQVTLRCSPKSGHDTVSWYQQALGQGPQFIFQYYEEEERQRGNFPDRFSGHQFPNYSSELNVNALLLGDSALYLCASSFWSGDSPLHFGNGTRLTVT.

Comment on this clonotype: A single base separates this from a much larger clone, so it may be a read error. This chain connects TRBV14 to TRBJ1-2; D unclear. The CDR3 spans 15 residues. Germline V lookup: CDR1 SGHDN, CDR2 FVKESK. Trimming removed 0 bases from V and 5 bases from J, with 13 bases in between. CDR3 amino acids: CASSQDERPAYGYTF. The CDR3 bases are TGTGCCAGCAGCCAAGACGAGAGGCCGGCATATGGCTACACCTTC.

This clonotype has ten or more counts. The J gene is TRBJ2-2, the V gene TRBV24-1; TRBD1 aligns across 8 bases. The CDR3 consists of 16 residues. V gave up 4 bases and J gave up 5 bases; unmatched junction bases: 8. Germline V gene sequence: CDR1 KGHDR, CDR2 SFDVKD. The CDR3 nucleotides read TGTGCCACCAGTGACGGAGACAGGGGTTTTACCGGGGAGCTGTTTTTT. Its protein product is CATSDGDRGFTGELFF.

This clonotype has at least ten counts. The chain has TRBV7-9 and TRBJ2-3, with D perhaps matching TRBD1 or TRBD2 (5 bases each). Trimming cost V 5 bases and J 0 bases, with 12 bases left between them. The CDR3 has 15 amino acids. Per the germline V gene, CDR1 is SEHNR and CDR2 is FQNEAQ (reference sequence). Here the CDR3 DNA reads TGTGCCAGCAGCCCCAAGTGGGGGAGCACAGATACGCAGTATTTT. Amino acids: CASSPKWGSTDTQYF.

Ten or more counts support this clonotype. The chain joins TRBV28 to TRBJ1-1; D ambiguous. Germline V gene lookup returns CDR1 MDHEN and CDR2 SYDVKM. The CDR3 extends over 14 amino acids. Trimming took off 2 bases at V and 1 base at J, with 8 bases between the two ends. CDR3: CASSLEYGNTEAFF. The DNA for the CDR3 is TGTGCCAGCAGTTTAGAGTACGGGAACACTGAAGCTTTCTTT.

This clonotype came up many times. The chain has TRBV7-6 and TRBJ1-1, with 8 bases identical to TRBD1. The V gene end was trimmed by 3 bases and the J gene end by 4 bases; junction bases not matched to a gene: 7. CDR3 size: 15 residues. Per germline, CDR1 SGHVS and CDR2 FNYEAQ. The CDR3 nucleotides are TGTGCCAGCAGCTTGCCGACAGGGGTGGTCACTGAAGCTTTCTTT. Protein product: CASSLPTGVVTEAFF.

This chain joins TRBV10-1 and TRBJ2-2; TRBD1 might be the D (5 bases). The CDR3 is 15 amino acids. The V end was cut by 1 base, the J end by 6 bases, with 12 bases between. Germline-derived CDR1 and CDR2 are WNHNN and SYGVQD (reference sequence). The CDR3 DNA sequence: TGCGCCAGCAGTGAGTTTGCCAGGGCCCCCGGGGAGCTGTTTTTT. It codes for CASSEFARAPGELFF.

This clonotype showed up many times. The J gene is TRBJ2-7, the V gene TRBV2, with D perhaps matching TRBD1 (5 bases). The CDR3 is 13 amino acids. V lost 3 bases, J lost 3 bases, and 9 bases lay in between. The germline gives CDR1 SNHLY, CDR2 FYNNEI. CDR3 loop: CASSDDSFYEQYF. DNA for the CDR3: TGTGCCAGCAGTGACGACAGTTTCTACGAGCAGTACTTC.

This clonotype was found once. At one end the junction does not follow the germline gene, possibly because of a read error. The chain employs TRBV27 and TRBJ2-2; 15 nucleotides agree with TRBD2. The CDR3 has 19 amino acids. Germline CDR1 and CDR2: MNHEY and SMNVEV (reference sequence). DNA of the CDR3: TGTGCCAGCAGTCCATGGACTAGCGGGGGGGCCCTTCCCACCGGGGGGCTGTTTTTT. Translated, it gives CASSPWTSGGALPTGGLFF.

V usage is TRBV12-3 or TRBV12-4 and J usage is TRBJ2-2, with D unresolved. Trimming removed 10 bases at V and 5 bases at J, with 11 bases between. The CDR3 covers 12 residues. CDR3 bases: TGTGCCACCCTAGGATTAACCGGGGAGCTGTTTTTT. Protein: CATLGLTGELFF.

Regarding this clonotype: A much more abundant neighbour one base away suggests this may be a read error. The chain carries TRBV7-8 and TRBJ2-5; weak D call: TRBD2 (5 bases). This CDR3 comprises 11 residues. Trimming pared 5 bases from V and 14 bases from J, leaving 15 bases between. Germline V gene data show CDR1 as SGHVS and CDR2 as FQNEAQ. The CDR3 region is CASSPLLAPYF. The CDR3 DNA follows: TGTGCCAGCAGCCCCCTCCTAGCCCCCTACTTC. The whole variable domain, remainder taken from reference TRBV7-8 and TRBJ2-5, is GAGVSQSPRYKVAKRGQDVALRCDPISGHVSLFWYQQALGQGPEFLTYFQNEAQLDKSGLPSDRFFAERPEGSVSTLKIQRTQQEDSAVYLCASSPLLAPYFGPGTRLLVL.

In its sample, this clonotype was seen many times. The CDR3 DNA reads TGTGCCAGCAGCTTCCCGACAGAGATGAACACTGAAGCTTTCTTT. Protein: CASSFPTEMNTEAFF. V and J are TRBV5-6 and TRBJ1-1; D may be TRBD1 (5 bases). Germline V CDR1 and CDR2: SGHDT, YYEEEE. Trimming removed 2 bases from V and 0 bases from J, with 11 bases in between. The CDR3 runs to 15 residues.

This clonotype was found a few times. The chain is built from TRBV19 and TRBJ1-4, with a weak D call TRBD1 (6 bases). Deletions cut 6 bases from V and 0 bases from J, with 11 bases between. This CDR3 contains 15 residues. CDR1 and CDR2 (germline): LNHDA, SQIVND (reference sequence). The DNA for the CDR3 is TGTGCCAGTAGGGGGACACATGCAACTAATGAAAAACTGTTTTTT. This gives the protein CASRGTHATNEKLFF.

This clonotype has ten or more counts. The chain joins TRBV2 to TRBJ2-5, with D hard to call. Trimming removed 4 bases from V and 1 base from J, with 7 bases in between. The CDR3 contains 13 residues. Per germline, CDR1 SNHLY and CDR2 FYNNEI. CDR3 sequence: CASSGRSQETQYF. CDR3 sequence (DNA): TGTGCCAGCAGTGGAAGAAGCCAAGAGACCCAGTACTTC.

Regarding this clonotype: A much larger clone lies a single base off, so this may be a read error. The chain carries TRBV19 and TRBJ1-2; D remains ambiguous. Germline CDR1 reads LNHDA; CDR2 reads SQIVND (reference sequence). The CDR3 is 13 residues long. The CDR3 coding sequence is TGTGCCAGTAGTATAGAGTCTAACTATGGCTACATCTTC. This codes for CASSIESNYGYIF.

In this sample, this clonotype turned up many times. In nucleotides, the CDR3 is TGTGCCAGCAGCTTCCGGACTAGCGCCACAGATACGCAGTATTTT. Encoded protein: CASSFRTSATDTQYF. The chain combines TRBV7-9 with TRBJ2-3; 9 nucleotides agree with TRBD2. CDR3 length: 15 residues. V dropped 3 bases and J dropped 2; count of bases not matched to a gene: 3. Looked up from germline, CDR1 is SEHNR and CDR2 is FQNEAQ (reference sequence).

In its sample, this clonotype was seen many times. The chain recombines TRBV5-6 with TRBJ2-1; no definite D call. The V end was cut by 3 bases, the J end by 5 bases, with 6 bases between. This CDR3 has 12 amino acids. Germline CDR1 is SGHDT and CDR2 is YYEEEE. The CDR3 loop is CASSSQNNEQFF. DNA for the CDR3: TGTGCCAGCAGCTCCCAGAACAATGAGCAGTTCTTC.

CDR3 sequence: CAWSSGPGYEQYF. In DNA, the CDR3 is TGTGCCTGGAGTTCCGGACCCGGATACGAGCAGTACTTC. J is TRBJ2-7 and V is TRBV30; D unresolved. CDR1 and CDR2 (germline): GTSNPN, SVGIG (reference sequence). This CDR3 region has 13 residues. The V end lost 2 bases, the J end lost 4 bases, and 12 bases lay between the germline ends.

Ten or more counts support this clonotype. The V and J genes are TRBV19 and TRBJ2-3, with 8 bases that match TRBD1. The CDR3 has 16 residues. Germline V gene data show CDR1 as LNHDA and CDR2 as SQIVND (reference sequence). Unmatched junction bases numbered 10, after V lost 5 bases and J lost 3 bases. The CDR3 loop is CASSALTGGITDTQYF. The CDR3 region has the DNA TGTGCCAGTAGTGCGTTAACAGGGGGTATAACAGATACGCAGTATTTT.

At least ten counts were recorded for this clonotype. The chain couples TRBV28 to TRBJ2-5, with 9 bases aligning to TRBD1. Per germline, CDR1 MDHEN and CDR2 SYDVKM. The junction had 8 bases not matched to a gene; V was cut back by 4 bases and J by 14 bases. The CDR3 is 12 residues long. CDR3: CASSSYRDRVYF. CDR3 DNA sequence: TGTGCCAGCAGTTCTTACCGGGACAGGGTTTACTTC.

The chain couples TRBV19 to TRBJ2-1; D remains unclear. The germline gives CDR1 LNHDA, CDR2 SQIVND (reference sequence). The length of the CDR3 is 13 residues. Between the trimmed V and J ends, which lost 2 bases and 6 bases, there was a span of 8 bases. The CDR3 DNA follows: TGTGCCAGTAGTATACTCGCCAGCAATGAGCAGTTCTTC. Translated, it gives CASSILASNEQFF.